The sample holds a few counts of the clone carrying this T cell receptor beta chain. The data originate from a study of CD8+ T cells in alopecia areata. Once RNA had been extracted, it was reverse transcribed into cDNA to act as the sequencing template. TCRdb's table, derived via immunoSEQ multiplex PCR, lists solely in-frame clones and lacks some. The repertoire holds roughly 250,000 clones, with under 80% as singletons. Trimming cost V 5 bases and J 2 bases; bases outside gene matches: 4. Germline V lookup: CDR1 SGHVS, CDR2 FQNEAQ. CDR3 length: 14 residues. The clonotype was recovered from a human donor with alopecia areata. J is TRBJ2-7 and V is TRBV7-8, with 9 bases lining up with TRBD1. Source: CD4+ T cells sorted from blood, taken at week 0. CDR3 nucleotide sequence: TGTGCCAGCAGCGTCCGGGACAGGGCCTACGAGCAGTACTTC. This codes for CASSVRDRAYEQYF.